Below, one T cell receptor beta chain is given with its context. Sequencing used immunoSEQ multiplex PCR; TCRdb keeps in-frame clones, though not all of them. Altogether about 100,000 clones are present, around 87% being singletons, with the ten largest covering about a sixth. This entry belongs to a study of T cell responses to AZD1222 COVID-19 vaccine. V was shortened by 3 bases and J by 4 bases, with 16 bases between the two germline ends. The germline V gene has CDR1 SGDLS and CDR2 YYNGEE. The CDR3 is 16 residues long. This clonotype originated in an adult in good health. The chain links TRBV9 to TRBJ2-2, with D perhaps TRBD1 (5 bases). The material was peripheral blood, obtained on day 0 of AZD1222 vaccination. The CDR3 DNA is TGTGCCAGCAGCGCCACAGGTACCCTGGCCACCGGGGAGCTGTTTTTT. Protein product: CASSATGTLATGELFF. Looking up the rest from reference TRBV9 and TRBJ2-2 gives the full variable domain: DSGVTQTPKHLITATGQRVTLRCSPRSGDLSVYWYQQSLDQGLQFLIQYYNGEERAKGNILERFSAQQFPDLHSELNLSSLELGDSALYFCASSATGTLATGELFFGEGSRLTVL.